This T cell receptor beta chain originates from a study of beta chain features in type 1 diabetes. Regarding the study as a whole: Shortening that was moderate but significant affected the TCRB CDR3s of Type 1 diabetes patients in all four CD4+ subsets. High-TCR-expressing cells could be over-represented by cDNA sequencing.

CDR3 size: 8 residues. Per germline, CDR1 DFQATT and CDR2 SNEGSKA (reference sequence). The V end was cut by 3 bases, the J end by 13 bases, with 6 bases between. Investigators reverse transcribed all isolated RNA, so they sequenced expressed TCRB transcripts. Measured with immunoSEQ multiplex PCR; TCRdb has only the in-frame clones, and not every one. The sample consists of 300,000 to 350,000 clones, 6.5% to 10% of them appearing once. This clone has a handful of counts. Its antigen is undetermined. The sample taken for sequencing was central memory CD4+ T cells from blood. The gene calls are TRBV20-1 and TRBJ2-5; D is tentatively TRBD1 or TRBD2 (5 bases each). The receptor was derived from a woman younger than 30 in good health. In nucleotides, the CDR3 is TGCAGTGCTAGGGGGACGTACTTC. It is translated as CSARGTYF.